The 20 T cell receptor beta chains below were found in one sample sequenced in a study of OX40 agonist ivuxolimab in advanced cancers. Method: immunoSEQ multiplex PCR; TCRdb's copy keeps in-frame clones and lacks some. The table has tens of thousands of clones, around 90% seen once. This specimen consisted of CD4+ or CD8+ T cells sorted from blood, obtained in a trial of the OX40 agonist ivuxolimab. These receptors originate from an adult with an advanced solid tumor such as melanoma, head and neck, liver or kidney cancer.

The chain carries TRBV19 and TRBJ1-2; D gene ambiguous. Germline lookup yields CDR1 LNHDA and CDR2 SQIVND (reference sequence). CDR3 length equals 15 residues. The germline V and J ends were trimmed by 3 bases and 4 bases, with 15 bases remaining between them. The DNA of the CDR3 is TGTGCCAGTAGTATTGATGGGGAGGCCACCTATGGCTACACCTTC. As protein: CASSIDGEATYGYTF.

The chain couples TRBV7-2 to TRBJ1-1, with D uncertain. V dropped 5 bases and J dropped 0 bases, with 4 bases sitting between them. Germline-derived CDR1 and CDR2 are SGHTA and FQGNSA. The CDR3 length is 12 residues. The CDR3, as DNA: TGTGCCAGCAGCCACATGAACACTGAAGCTTTCTTT. Translating gives CASSHMNTEAFF.

V and J are TRBV5-1 and TRBJ1-4; TRBD1 might be the D (5 bases). In germline, CDR1 is SGHRS, CDR2 YFSETQ. CDR3 size: 14 residues. The V end lost 5 bases, the J end lost 3 bases, and 11 bases lay between the germline ends. The CDR3 here is CASSPGRANEKLFF. The CDR3 DNA reads as TGCGCCAGCAGTCCGGGGCGCGCTAATGAAAAACTGTTTTTT.

The table lists this clone with a count of one. The V call is TRBV27, the J call TRBJ2-7; D may be TRBD2 (7 bases). This CDR3 contains 16 residues. The V and J ends lost 6 bases and 3 bases respectively, with 21 bases between them. Germline V CDR1 and CDR2: MNHEY, SMNVEV (reference sequence). The CDR3 DNA is TGTGCCAGCAGAGGGTACGGGGAGGGGGTGTACTACGAGCAGTACTTC. This codes for CASRGYGEGVYYEQYF.

The chain has TRBV29-1 and TRBJ2-1, with 13 bases lining up with TRBD2. Germline assignment: CDR1 SQVTM and CDR2 ANQGSEA. The V gene end was trimmed by 1 base and the J gene end by 1 base; junction bases not matched to a gene: 7. CDR3 size: 18 residues. CDR3 sequence (DNA): TGCAGCGTTGAAGCGGGAAAGGGACTAGCGGGATCCTACAATGAGCAGTTCTTC. This codes for CSVEAGKGLAGSYNEQFF.

The J gene is TRBJ1-2, the V gene TRBV5-5; D is ambiguous. The length of the CDR3 is 14 residues. Per the germline V gene, CDR1 is SGHKS and CDR2 is YYEKEE (reference sequence). Between the trimmed V and J ends, which lost 0 bases and 4 bases, there was a span of 10 bases. DNA for the CDR3: TGTGCCAGCAGCTTGGATCGGGGAGCCTATGGCTACACCTTC. Translation: CASSLDRGAYGYTF.

V is TRBV25-1 and J is TRBJ2-7; D perhaps matches TRBD2 (6 bases). Germline loops: CDR1 MGHDK, CDR2 SYGVNS. Deletions cut 2 bases from V and 5 bases from J, with 13 bases between. The CDR3 totals 14 residues. The DNA for the CDR3 is TGTGCCAGCAGTGAAACCGGGACTTACCACGAGCAGTACTTC. It yields the protein CASSETGTYHEQYF.

This chain connects TRBV2 to TRBJ1-1; tentative D call: TRBD1 (5 bases). V was shortened by 5 bases and J by 1 base, with 8 bases between the two germline ends. The length of the CDR3 is 13 residues. Germline V gene data show CDR1 as SNHLY and CDR2 as FYNNEI. For the CDR3, the DNA is TGTGCCAGCAGTCGACAGCCGAACACTGAAGCTTTCTTT. It yields the protein CASSRQPNTEAFF.

This clone was found once. The V gene is TRBV14, the J gene TRBJ2-5, with 10 bases matching TRBD1. Germline V gene data show CDR1 as SGHDN and CDR2 as FVKESK. The CDR3 loop spans 13 amino acids. Germline trimming cut 4 bases from V and 9 bases from J; bases unmatched to any gene: 5. CDR3 DNA sequence: TGTGCCAGCAGCCCCACGGACAGGGGGTCCCAGTACTTC. This encodes CASSPTDRGSQYF.

This clone showed up just once. V usage is TRBV19 and J usage is TRBJ2-3, with TRBD1 matching over 8 bases. Germline V gene data show CDR1 as LNHDA and CDR2 as SQIVND (reference sequence). The CDR3 is 15 residues long. V trimming: 5 bases; J trimming: 5 bases; junction bases outside the gene matches: 9. The CDR3 DNA reads as TGTGCCAGTAGTCCTGGACAGGGCCGAGGAGATACGCAGTATTTT. Translated, it gives CASSPGQGRGDTQYF.

Worth noting for this clone: Distinct nucleotide sequences in the sample also encode this CDR3. The chain links TRBV28 to TRBJ2-1; TRBD2 agrees at 10 bases. The ends lost 7 bases at V and 10 bases at J; junction bases unmatched: 10. The V gene's germline CDR1 is MDHEN and CDR2 SYDVKM. CDR3 size: 14 residues. The CDR3 region has the DNA TGTGCCAGCAATCCTAGCGGGGGAGGACGGGAGCAGTTCTTC. Residues: CASNPSGGGREQFF.

This sequence joins TRBV29-1 and TRBJ2-3; either TRBD1 or TRBD2 may fit D (5 bases each). Germline V gene sequence: CDR1 SQVTM, CDR2 ANQGSEA. The CDR3 is 16 residues long. Trimming took off 3 bases at V and 3 bases at J, with 19 bases between the two ends. The CDR3 region has the DNA TGCAGCGTTGACTTGGGGACGGGAAGGGGAACAGATACGCAGTATTTT. Its translation is CSVDLGTGRGTDTQYF.

The rearrangement joins TRBV30 to TRBJ2-2; D may be TRBD1 (6 bases). This CDR3 has 16 residues. V was clipped by 1 base and J by 1 base, with 13 bases between them. Germline-derived CDR1 and CDR2 are GTSNPN and SVGIG (reference sequence). The CDR3 loop is CAWSDYGRGNTGELFF. CDR3 DNA: TGTGCCTGGAGTGATTATGGCAGGGGGAACACCGGGGAGCTGTTTTTT.

V and J are TRBV30 and TRBJ2-3, with unresolved D. CDR3 length: 15 residues. V dropped 4 bases and J dropped 0 bases, with 14 bases sitting between them. Germline assignment: CDR1 GTSNPN and CDR2 SVGIG (reference sequence). The CDR3 loop is CAWTGAVFSTDTQYF. CDR3 coding DNA: TGTGCCTGGACCGGTGCGGTTTTTAGCACAGATACGCAGTATTTT.

The V and J genes are TRBV7-9 and TRBJ2-1; tentatively, D is TRBD2 (5 bases). Trimming removed 2 bases at V and 1 base at J, with 9 bases between. The CDR3 spans 15 residues. Germline values: CDR1 SEHNR, CDR2 FQNEAQ (reference sequence). Written as DNA, the CDR3 is TGTGCCAGCAGCTTAACAGCGGAGTCCTACAATGAGCAGTTCTTC. Translation: CASSLTAESYNEQFF.

V and J are TRBV4-2 and TRBJ2-1, with D perhaps TRBD1 (6 bases). Germline V lookup: CDR1 LGHNA, CDR2 YNFKEQ. V was shortened by 4 bases and J by 0 bases, with 13 bases between the two germline ends. This CDR3 comprises 16 residues. The CDR3: CASSLLDRTSYNEQFF. Written as DNA, the CDR3 is TGTGCCAGCAGCCTCCTGGACAGAACCTCCTACAATGAGCAGTTCTTC.

V usage is TRBV7-3 and J usage is TRBJ2-1; 12 bases line up with TRBD2. This CDR3 has 13 residues. V lost 5 bases and J lost 10; bases outside the gene matches: 3. In germline, CDR1 is SGHTA, CDR2 FQGTGA. The DNA of the CDR3 is TGTGCCAGCAGCACGACTAGCGGGAGCGAGCAGTTCTTC. It translates to CASSTTSGSEQFF. Using reference TRBV7-3 and TRBJ2-1 for the parts outside the CDR3, the full variable domain is GAGVSQTPSNKVTEKGKYVELRCDPISGHTALYWYRQSLGQGPEFLIYFQGTGAADDSGLPNDRFFAVRPEGSVSTLKIQRTERGDSAVYLCASSTTSGSEQFFGPGTRLTVL.

This rearrangement joins TRBV28 to TRBJ1-2, with TRBD1 identical over 10 bases. CDR3 size: 14 residues. V gave up 6 bases and J gave up 5 bases; unmatched junction bases: 6. CDR1 is MDHEN, CDR2 SYDVKM, per germline. CDR3 residues: CASSPRTGGYGYTF. CDR3 sequence (DNA): TGTGCCAGCAGCCCCCGGACAGGGGGTTATGGCTACACCTTC.

V gene TRBV1 combines with J gene TRBJ2-7. TRBV1 has pseudogene status. This CDR3 has 14 amino acids. The CDR3 region has the DNA TGCACCAGCAGCCAAGAACGGATTAGGGACGAGCAGTACTTC. It encodes CTSSQERIRDEQYF.

Only one count was recorded for this clone. This chain joins TRBV7-2 and TRBJ2-3; TRBD1 agrees at 8 bases. The V and J ends lost 5 bases and 3 bases, in that order; junction bases with no gene match: 4. The length of the CDR3 is 14 residues. CDR1 and CDR2 (germline): SGHTA, FQGNSA. The CDR3 spells CASSPGQGTDTQYF. In DNA, the CDR3 is TGTGCCAGCAGCCCCGGACAGGGAACAGATACGCAGTATTTT.